This entry describes one T cell receptor (beta chain). Its specificity is not known. Primers for the PCR totalled 60 Vbeta and 13 Jbeta. Some clones are missing from TCRdb's copy, which holds only in-frame ones; the method was immunoSEQ multiplex PCR. The table includes some 97,000 clones, 76% detected once. This sample was included in a study of cytomegalovirus exposure and HLA in healthy donors. Broader study findings: Among donors in an Asian-associated ancestry cluster, a later analysis reportedly found fewer N-insertions than the approximately 700-donor mean.

The CDR3 is 13 residues long. Germline V CDR1 and CDR2: MNHNY, SVGAGI (reference sequence). The V end was cut by 6 bases, the J end by 3 bases, with 11 bases between. The sample was PBMCs. The source is a woman aged 50 to 60 in good health and CMV-seropositive. V usage is TRBV6-6 and J usage is TRBJ1-2; D possibly corresponds to TRBD1 (5 bases). The CDR3 DNA reads as TGTGCCAGCAGCGACACAGGAGACTATGGCTACACCTTC. This encodes CASSDTGDYGYTF.